The rows below give T cell receptor beta chains drawn from one sample of a study of monozygotic twins with inflammatory bowel disease. TCRdb re-analyzed the 5' RACE reads; it lists each CDR3 protein once, without DNA. This table holds 350,000 to 500,000 distinct CDR3 sequences. Sequenced sample: blood. These receptors originate from a human donor with ulcerative colitis or Crohn's disease, or a healthy co-twin of an affected twin (not recorded which). Both conserved end residues are part of each CDR3.

v_call	j_call	cdr3_aa
TRBV27	TRBJ2-7	CASSADRDPYEQYF
TRBV27	TRBJ2-4	CASGMGITSGNIQYF
TRBV5-8	TRBJ2-2	CASSLGPLGTGELFF
TRBV5-4	TRBJ2-7	CASSLGIGSSYEQYF
TRBV12-3/TRBV12-4	TRBJ1-2	CASSLAGSYGYTF
TRBV4-3	TRBJ2-3	CASSHQDSGTWWDTDTQYF
TRBV24-1	TRBJ2-1	CATSDPGDEQFF
TRBV13	TRBJ2-1	CASSSLAGGRDEQFF
TRBV5-1	TRBJ2-1	CASSLAGLGGGNEQFF
TRBV7-9	TRBJ2-3	CASRPATPTDTQYF
TRBV19	TRBJ1-5	CASSIEGSLNPRHF
TRBV20-1	TRBJ2-1	CSAASDRGNEQFF
TRBV29-1	TRBJ2-7	CSVADSSYEQYF
TRBV27	TRBJ2-1	CASSLGVANEQFF
TRBV4-2	TRBJ1-6	CASSQVYRGSSYNSPLHF
TRBV20-1	TRBJ2-1	CSASKTSGSYDEQFF
TRBV6-5	TRBJ1-1	CASSHSATGIKNTEAFF
TRBV12-3/TRBV12-4	TRBJ2-3	CASSLGESPGDTQYF
TRBV27	TRBJ1-5	CASSLGPGRQPQHF
TRBV4-1	TRBJ1-2	CASSQVRGDDYGYTF
TRBV5-1	TRBJ1-4	CASSLDGTVNEKLFF
TRBV20-1	TRBJ1-5	CSATTFGGGQPQHF
TRBV12-3/TRBV12-4	TRBJ1-1	CASSPLDYTEAFF
TRBV12-3/TRBV12-4	TRBJ2-7	CASSFLMGNEQYF
TRBV6-2/TRBV6-3	TRBJ2-1	CASSRRERSYNEQFF
TRBV19	TRBJ2-7	CASRSGSLGEQYF
TRBV6-1	TRBJ2-3	CASSPSRRQAKGTDTQYF
TRBV5-1	TRBJ2-7	CASSRGQGLGEQYF
TRBV5-6	TRBJ2-3	CASSADRTDTQYF
TRBV3-1	TRBJ2-3	CASSQAGGTDTQYF
TRBV6-1	TRBJ2-7	CASSEQGEGEQYF
TRBV3-1	TRBJ2-5	CASSQVSQGSSLRETQYF
TRBV27	TRBJ2-5	CASSLGLAGGLGETQYF
TRBV20-1	TRBJ2-1	CSAGQVSRGSYNEQFF
TRBV2	TRBJ2-7	CASSAGGFGEQYF
TRBV12-3/TRBV12-4	TRBJ1-3	CASRTGHLSGNTIYF